The source of this T cell receptor beta chain is a study of T-cell memory formation after mild COVID-19 (dated by TCRdb to 2020 to 2022). Regarding the study in general: TCR sequence clusters from the two donors were largely donor specific. Two young, previously healthy adult volunteers, one female and one male, were included in the cohort. In a couple of donors, T-cell clones that expanded and contracted after mild COVID-19 were followed by sequencing TCRalpha and TCRbeta repertoires longitudinally. The research as a whole found: Contracting CD4+ clones were located mainly in the CM and EM memory subsets, whereas CD8+ clones were found to be enriched in EMRA. The second-wave clones that peaked on day 37 were not confirmed to be SARS-CoV-2 specific. The study covered only a couple of mild cases, and larger cohorts including severe cases with pre-infection samples were considered necessary. Some responding clones were found in pre-infection memory, which suggests that pre-existing cross-reactive memory T cells took part in the SARS-CoV-2 response. Balanced CD4/CD8 phenotypes were observed for clones contracting from day 15 to 85, whereas a bias towards CD4+ was observed for a second wave of clones expanding from day 15 to 37.

At least ten counts were recorded for this clonotype. Its binding antigen is unknown. No base qualities exist here, and no much larger clone lies one base off it. Ficoll-Paque density gradient centrifugation was used to isolate PBMCs. Sequencing was carried out with an Illumina NovaSeq 6000. TCRalpha and TCRbeta cDNA libraries were built by 5'RACE with constant-segment primers, adding sample barcodes and unique molecular identifiers. RNA was extracted from every sample with Trizol reagent. Library amplification was performed in two PCR steps, and a second sample barcode and Illumina TruSeq adapters were introduced in the second step. Libraries were sequenced on an Illumina NovaSeq with 2 x 150 bp paired-end reads. The published analysis was carried out like this. With migec v1.2.7, reads were demultiplexed and then collapsed into UMI-guided consensus sequences. With mixcr v2.1.11, UMI consensuses were aligned to TRA and TRB V and J templates and assembled into clonotypes. Clonotypes were classified as expanded or contracted when called significant by both edgeR and NoisET, with noise models trained on biological replicates. For edgeR calls, the thresholds were a false discovery rate-adjusted p below 0.01 and a log2 fold-change of 1. As an exploratory analysis of dynamics, max-normalized trajectories of the 1000 most abundant clonotypes were examined with PCA combined with hierarchical clustering. The CD4 or CD8 phenotype of responding clones was assigned using the separately sequenced CD4+ and CD8+ repertoires. TCRdb applied fastp at Q25 and MiXCR to the public reads, then kept only in-frame beta chains. Rows merge per CDR3 protein into single entries with the most common DNA and genes. None of the V and J calls come from the authors' own analysis; TCRdb made them. Within this sample are 300,000 or so distinct CDR3 sequences, with 15% to 20% of them counted one time only. Approximately 23% of the sample goes to the ten largest clones.

Sample: PBMCs or a T cell subset sorted from them (not recorded which). The TCR originated in a young man who had mild COVID-19 (a few samples of this study predate the infection). The sample titles of this study are shuffled in the database, so cell type and time point are left out; the donor was told from shared clones.

In nucleotides, the sequence is TGTGCCAGCAGTTTACAGGGGAGGCAAGAGACCCAGTACTTC. This gives the protein CASSLQGRQETQYF. The rearrangement joined TRBV27 to TRBJ2-5; the D region may be TRBD1 or TRBD2, each matching 6 bases equally. Based on the germline V gene (reference sequence), the CDR1 and CDR2 sequences are MNHEY and SMNVEV. The CDR3, from cysteine to phenylalanine, totals 14 residues. Only the CDR3 DNA stays, 42 bases, in frame from base 1. A distance of 9 bases separates the germline ends of V and J, which lose 2 bases and 2 bases respectively.